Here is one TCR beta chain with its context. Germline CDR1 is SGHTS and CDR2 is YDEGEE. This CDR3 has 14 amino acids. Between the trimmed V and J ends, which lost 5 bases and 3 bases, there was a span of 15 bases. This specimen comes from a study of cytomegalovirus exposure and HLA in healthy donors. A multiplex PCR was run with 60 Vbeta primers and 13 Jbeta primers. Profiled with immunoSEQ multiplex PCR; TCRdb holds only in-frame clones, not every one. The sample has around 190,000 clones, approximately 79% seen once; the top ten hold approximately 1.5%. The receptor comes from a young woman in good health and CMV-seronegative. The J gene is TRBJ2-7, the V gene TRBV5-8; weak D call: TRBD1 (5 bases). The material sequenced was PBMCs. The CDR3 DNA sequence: TGTGCCAGCAGTCTAAGGGGATTAGGCTACGAGCAGTACTTC. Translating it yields CASSLRGLGYEQYF.